These 10 T cell receptor beta chains were sequenced from one sample in a study of shared clonotypes between healthy human individuals (dated by TCRdb to between 2020 and 2021). Library preparation used the immunoSEQ multiplex PCR assay. TCRdb's version of the immuneACCESS table is confined to in-frame rearrangements and falls short of the full clone set. An unresolved V gene accounts for under half of the shortfall where checked; the remainder is of unknown origin. Present in this sample are roughly 2.5 million clones, roughly nine tenths of which were seen just once. Over 0.12% of the sample lies in the top ten. The sequencing sample was made of naive CD4+ T cells sorted from blood. The meaning of the sample's cell subset or site label: CD45RA+ positively selected. The receptors were gathered from a man aged 18 to 30 in good health.

The rearrangement joins TRBV5-5 to TRBJ1-1; unclear D gene. Germline-derived CDR1 and CDR2 are SGHKS and YYEKEE (reference sequence). V lost 4 bases and J lost 4, with 14 bases in between. The CDR3 spans 14 residues. CDR3 sequence reads: CASSPPGLATEAFF. In DNA form, the CDR3 reads TGTGCCAGCAGCCCCCCCGGCTTAGCCACTGAAGCTTTCTTT.

V usage is TRBV19 and J usage is TRBJ2-2; TRBD1 might be the D (6 bases). V was pared by 4 bases and J by 6 bases, with 12 bases between. CDR1 and CDR2 from the germline V gene are LNHDA and SQIVND (reference sequence). The CDR3 sequence is 14 residues long. The CDR3 bases are TGTGCCAGTAGTACCACAGGGATTCCCGGGGAGCTGTTTTTT. This encodes CASSTTGIPGELFF. Full variable domain (outside the CDR3, taken from reference TRBV19 and TRBJ2-2): DGGITQSPKYLFRKEGQNVTLSCEQNLNHDAMYWYRQDPGQGLRLIYYSQIVNDFQKGDIAEGYSVSREKKESFPLTVTSAQKNPTAFYLCASSTTGIPGELFFGEGSRLTVL.

The CDR3 reads CASSFRDGVEKQYF. DNA of the CDR3: TGTGCCAGCAGCTTTCGGGACGGAGTAGAAAAGCAGTACTTC. J is TRBJ2-7 and V is TRBV5-4, with D possibly called TRBD1 or TRBD2 (5 bases each). The V end lost 2 bases, the J end lost 8 bases, and 17 bases lay between the germline ends. CDR1 SGHNT and CDR2 YYREEE come from the germline V gene (reference sequence). The CDR3 loop spans 14 amino acids.

In DNA, the CDR3 is TGTGCCAGCAGCGGCAGCGGGGGGGCCGCGTTCTTC. It encodes CASSGSGGAAFF. This rearrangement joins TRBV5-4 to TRBJ2-1; 10 positions match TRBD2. The germline CDR1 and CDR2 sequences are SGHNT and YYREEE (reference sequence). J gave up 15 bases and V 4 bases, and 7 bases lay outside the gene matches. There are 12 residues in the CDR3. The variable domain in full, completed from reference TRBV5-4 and TRBJ2-1, reads ETGVTQSPTHLIKTRGQQVTLRCSSQSGHNTVSWYQQALGQGPQFIFQYYREEENGRGNFPPRFSGLQFPNYSSELNVNALELDDSALYLCASSGSGGAAFFGPGTRLTVL.

Worth noting for this clone: At the DNA level, this CDR3 is encoded by other sequences in the same sample as well. This rearrangement joins TRBV6-5 to TRBJ1-4, with D possibly matching TRBD1 (6 bases). Germline CDR1 is MNHEY and CDR2 is SVGAGI. The CDR3 contains 14 residues. The V end lost 0 bases, the J end lost 6 bases, and 8 bases lay between the germline ends. The chain's CDR3 is CASSYSSGDEKLFF. DNA for the CDR3: TGTGCCAGCAGTTACTCCTCAGGGGATGAAAAACTGTTTTTT.

This chain links TRBV7-2 with TRBJ1-2, with D tentatively TRBD1 (6 bases). Germline V gene lookup returns CDR1 SGHTA and CDR2 FQGNSA. Deletions cut 5 bases from V and 7 bases from J, with 17 bases between. The CDR3 has 14 residues. The CDR3 region is CASSRRQEGAGYTF. CDR3 nucleotides: TGTGCCAGCAGCCGTCGACAGGAAGGGGCTGGCTACACCTTC. Full variable domain (outside the CDR3, taken from reference TRBV7-2 and TRBJ1-2): GAGVSQSPSNKVTEKGKDVELRCDPISGHTALYWYRQSLGQGLEFLIYFQGNSAPDKSGLPSDRFSAERTGGSVSTLTIQRTQQEDSAVYLCASSRRQEGAGYTFGSGTRLTVV.

The genes are TRBV18 and TRBJ1-1, with unresolved D. V gave up 0 bases and J gave up 0 bases, with 8 bases separating them. Germline values: CDR1 KGHSH, CDR2 LQKENI. The CDR3 has 15 residues. The CDR3 loop reads CASSPPTTVNTEAFF. In DNA, the CDR3 is TGTGCCAGCTCACCACCGACGACGGTGAACACTGAAGCTTTCTTT.

The chain's CDR3 is CASSYSGIHYEQYF. DNA for the CDR3: TGTGCCAGCAGTTACTCCGGGATCCACTACGAGCAGTACTTC. The chain couples TRBV6-5 to TRBJ2-7; a possible D gene is TRBD2 (5 bases). From germline, CDR1 is MNHEY and CDR2 SVGAGI. The V end lost 0 bases, the J end lost 3 bases, and 9 bases lay between the germline ends. The CDR3 is made up of 14 amino acids.

V is TRBV4-2 and J is TRBJ2-1, with 10 bases lining up with TRBD2. The germline gives CDR1 LGHNA, CDR2 YNFKEQ. The CDR3 loop spans 22 amino acids. V shed 3 bases, J shed 0 bases, and the junction held 20 bases outside the gene matches. The chain's CDR3 is CASSHSVRPSGSWMDSYNEQFF. The CDR3 coding sequence is TGTGCCAGCAGCCATTCGGTGCGACCTAGCGGGAGTTGGATGGACTCCTACAATGAGCAGTTCTTC.

The rearrangement uses TRBV7-2 and TRBJ2-7; unclear D gene. The V gene lost 4 bases and the J gene lost 9 bases, with 16 bases spanning the gap. The CDR3 is 13 amino acids. Looked up from germline, CDR1 is SGHTA and CDR2 is FQGNSA. Here the CDR3 DNA reads TGTGCCAGCAGCTCGGACGGACCTACGGTGCAGTACTTC. Translated: CASSSDGPTVQYF. Complete variable domain (other parts from reference TRBV7-2 and TRBJ2-7): GAGVSQSPSNKVTEKGKDVELRCDPISGHTALYWYRQSLGQGLEFLIYFQGNSAPDKSGLPSDRFSAERTGGSVSTLTIQRTQQEDSAVYLCASSSDGPTVQYFGPGTRLTVT.